This T cell receptor (beta chain) was documented in a study of control samples from healthy donors and cancer patients. The CDR3 runs 11 residues. V shed 5 bases and J shed 6 bases, with 4 bases lying between them. Germline lookup yields CDR1 LNHDA and CDR2 SQIVND (reference sequence). Using immunoSEQ multiplex PCR, the repertoire was profiled, and TCRdb retains in-frame clones only, with some absent. The data show 230,000 or so clones, with around 94% seen just once and around 1.5% held by the top ten. The sequenced sample was blood. The sequence came from a man aged 50-59 years in good health. This rearrangement joins TRBV19 to TRBJ1-4, with unresolved D. In DNA, the CDR3 is TGTGCCAGTAGTTTTGATGAAAAACTGTTTTTT. Translating it yields CASSFDEKLFF. The full variable domain, with the rest looked up from reference TRBV19 and TRBJ1-4, is DGGITQSPKYLFRKEGQNVTLSCEQNLNHDAMYWYRQDPGQGLRLIYYSQIVNDFQKGDIAEGYSVSREKKESFPLTVTSAQKNPTAFYLCASSFDEKLFFGSGTQLSVL.